The subject of this entry is one T cell receptor (beta chain). Per the germline V gene, CDR1 is LNHDA and CDR2 is SQIVND (reference sequence). The length of the CDR3 is 13 residues. V dropped 6 bases and J dropped 4 bases, with 12 bases sitting between them. CDR3 regions of TCR beta were amplified from RNA transcripts. A first-round RT-PCR used HTBI primers, followed by a second-round multiplex PCR. TCRdb used MiXCR to reprocess the multiplex PCR reads, holding one entry per CDR3 protein. Of approximately 1.2 million distinct CDR3 sequences listed, about 38% are singletons. This record comes from a study of Graves' ophthalmopathy and Graves' hyperthyroidism.

This receptor was obtained from an adult man with Graves' hyperthyroidism. Sequenced sample: peripheral blood or thyroid tissue (not recorded which). The rearrangement joins TRBV19 to TRBJ1-2; D is ambiguous. In DNA form, the CDR3 reads TGTGCCAGTAGAGTTACAGAGGGCTATGGCTACACCTTC. As protein: CASRVTEGYGYTF.